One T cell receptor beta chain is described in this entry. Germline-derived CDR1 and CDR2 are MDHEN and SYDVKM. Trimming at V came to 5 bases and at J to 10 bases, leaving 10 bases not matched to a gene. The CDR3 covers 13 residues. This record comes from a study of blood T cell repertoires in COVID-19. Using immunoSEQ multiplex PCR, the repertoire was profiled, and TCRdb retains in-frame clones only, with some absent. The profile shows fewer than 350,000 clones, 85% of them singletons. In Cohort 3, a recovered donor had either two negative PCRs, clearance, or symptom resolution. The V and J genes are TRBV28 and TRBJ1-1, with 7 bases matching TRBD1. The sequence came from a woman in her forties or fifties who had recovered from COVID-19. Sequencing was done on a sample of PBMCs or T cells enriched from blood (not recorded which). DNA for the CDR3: TGTGCCAGCAGTCTTACAGGGGCGGGTAGAGCTTTCTTT. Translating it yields CASSLTGAGRAFF.